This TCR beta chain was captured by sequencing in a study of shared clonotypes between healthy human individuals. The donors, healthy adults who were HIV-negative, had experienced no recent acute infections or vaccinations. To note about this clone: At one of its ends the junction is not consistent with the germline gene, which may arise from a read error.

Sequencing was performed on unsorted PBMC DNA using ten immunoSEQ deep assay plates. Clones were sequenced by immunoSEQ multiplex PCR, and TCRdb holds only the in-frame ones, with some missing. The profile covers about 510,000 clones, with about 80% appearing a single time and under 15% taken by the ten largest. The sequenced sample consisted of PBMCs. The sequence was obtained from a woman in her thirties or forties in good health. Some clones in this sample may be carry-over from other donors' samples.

CDR3 sequence reads: CASSILGRWELFF. CDR3 bases: TGTGCCAGCAGTATACTGGGGCGATGGGAGCTGTTTTTT. The rearrangement joins TRBV19 to TRBJ2-2, with D possibly being TRBD1 (5 bases). The CDR3 runs to 13 residues. Per germline, CDR1 LNHDA and CDR2 SQIVND (reference sequence).